These 32 T cell receptor beta chains were sequenced from one sample in a study of CD8 T cells in ankylosing spondylitis (dated 2017 in TCRdb). The library relied on 5' RACE. TCRdb lists the instrument as Illumina HiSeq 2500. Clones were called with MiXCR by TCRdb after fastp trimmed the public reads at Q25, and only in-frame beta chains were retained. Identical CDR3 protein sequences are pooled into one entry, listed with their most common genes and DNA. For this sample the table gives roughly 90,000 distinct CDR3 sequences, of which about 8.6% were detected only once. Around a tenth of the sample is held by the ten biggest clonotypes. Sequences were obtained from blood, either unsorted or a sorted T cell fraction (not recorded which). The receptors were sampled from a male donor with ankylosing spondylitis or in good health (not recorded which).

This clonotype was counted only a few times. The rearrangement joins TRBV20-1 to TRBJ2-1; D is possibly TRBD2 (7 bases). The CDR3 loop spans 16 amino acids. V was pared by 0 bases and J by 1 base, with 13 bases between. CDR1 and CDR2 (germline): DFQATT, SNEGSKA (reference sequence). CDR3 sequence reads: CSARDPGGPSYNEQFF. In DNA, the CDR3 is TGCAGTGCTAGAGATCCGGGGGGCCCGTCCTACAATGAGCAGTTCTTC.

This clonotype was detected only a few times. The V call is TRBV20-1, the J call TRBJ2-7; no clear D gene. The V gene's germline CDR1 is DFQATT and CDR2 SNEGSKA (reference sequence). CDR3 length: 14 residues. V gave up 1 base and J gave up 5 bases, with 15 bases separating them. CDR3 loop: CSARVGPSSNEQYF. CDR3 nucleotides: TGCAGTGCTAGAGTAGGGCCTAGTTCGAACGAGCAGTACTTC.

Concerning this clonotype itself: One base away lies a much larger clone, so this may be a sequencing read error. The genes are TRBV5-6 and TRBJ2-1, with D perhaps matching TRBD1 (5 bases). Germline values: CDR1 SGHDT, CDR2 YYEEEE. CDR3 length: 15 residues. The CDR3 loop is CASSLTGATYNKQFF. CDR3 DNA: TGTGCCAGCAGCTTGACAGGCGCAACCTACAATAAGCAGTTCTTC.

In its sample, this clonotype was seen many times. The CDR3 DNA reads TGCGCCAGCAGCATAGGCGGCGTCTCCTACGAGCAGTACTTC. The encoded protein is CASSIGGVSYEQYF. This chain links TRBV5-1 with TRBJ2-7; D gene ambiguous. The CDR3 contains 14 residues. Per the germline V gene, CDR1 is SGHRS and CDR2 is YFSETQ. Trimming left V 4 bases short and J 0 bases short, with 11 bases between. Full variable domain (outside the CDR3, taken from reference TRBV5-1 and TRBJ2-7): KAGVTQTPRYLIKTRGQQVTLSCSPISGHRSVSWYQQTPGQGLQFLFEYFSETQRNKGNFPGRFSGRQFSNSRSEMNVSTLELGDSALYLCASSIGGVSYEQYFGPGTRLTVT.

This clonotype occurred many times. V usage is TRBV7-8 and J usage is TRBJ1-2; TRBD1 is a possible D gene (5 bases). V lost 5 bases and J 0 bases, leaving 13 bases between the germline ends. The CDR3 covers 15 residues. CDR1 SGHVS and CDR2 FQNEAQ come from the germline V gene. The CDR3 DNA is TGTGCCAGCAGCGAAAGACAGATTTCTAACTATGGCTACACCTTC. This gives the protein CASSERQISNYGYTF. Full variable domain (rest looked up from reference TRBV7-8 and TRBJ1-2): GAGVSQSPRYKVAKRGQDVALRCDPISGHVSLFWYQQALGQGPEFLTYFQNEAQLDKSGLPSDRFFAERPEGSVSTLKIQRTQQEDSAVYLCASSERQISNYGYTFGSGTRLTVV.

The CDR3 region is CASSFLAGGEQFF. The CDR3 nucleotides read TGTGCCAGCAGTTTTCTAGCGGGAGGGGAGCAGTTCTTC. The V gene is TRBV12-3 or TRBV12-4, the J gene TRBJ2-1, with 12 bases matching TRBD2. With 3 bases clipped from V and 10 bases from J, the junction kept 1 base outside the gene matches. This CDR3 has 13 residues.

This clonotype was observed at least ten times. The genes are TRBV14 and TRBJ2-7; 7 positions agree with TRBD2. The CDR3 extends over 15 amino acids. V was pared by 5 bases and J by 1 base, with 8 bases of the junction left unmatched. Germline values: CDR1 SGHDN, CDR2 FVKESK. Written as DNA, the CDR3 is TGTGCCAGCAGCGTCACTAGCGCATCATCCTACGAGCAGTACTTC. Translating it yields CASSVTSASSYEQYF.

The sample holds many counts of this clonotype. The V gene is TRBV7-2, the J gene TRBJ1-5, with no clear D. The length of the CDR3 is 14 residues. Germline V CDR1 and CDR2: SGHTA, FQGNSA. Trimming left V 1 base short and J 6 bases short, with 10 bases between. CDR3 loop: CASSLDLGAQPQHF. In DNA, the CDR3 is TGTGCCAGCAGCTTAGATCTGGGCGCTCAGCCCCAGCATTTT.

This clonotype has a count of ten or more. This sequence joins TRBV20-1 and TRBJ1-5; D is undetermined. The CDR3 length is 13 residues. The germline gives CDR1 DFQATT, CDR2 SNEGSKA (reference sequence). V lost 0 bases and J 1 base, leaving 4 bases between the germline ends. CDR3 bases: TGCAGTGCTAGAGAGCGGAGCAATCAGCCCCAGCATTTT. Translation gives CSARERSNQPQHF.

This chain joins TRBV5-1 and TRBJ2-3; tentatively, D is TRBD1 or TRBD2 (5 bases each). V was cut by 1 base and J by 2 bases, with 11 bases left in between. Germline V lookup: CDR1 SGHRS, CDR2 YFSETQ. This CDR3 region has 15 residues. CDR3 loop: CASSLRDHLTDTQYF. CDR3 bases: TGCGCCAGCAGCTTGAGGGACCATCTCACAGATACGCAGTATTTT.

This clonotype was seen many times. J is TRBJ2-7 and V is TRBV6-5; D possibly corresponds to TRBD1 (6 bases). Germline V gives CDR1 MNHEY, CDR2 SVGAGI. The V and J ends lost 6 bases and 2 bases respectively, with 14 bases between them. The CDR3 length is 14 residues. CDR3 in amino acids: CASRTDRPAYEQYF. In DNA, the CDR3 is TGTGCCAGCAGAACAGACAGGCCTGCCTACGAGCAGTACTTC.

Ten or more counts support this clonotype. The chain employs TRBV5-6 and TRBJ1-1; D is unclear. The CDR3 sequence is 12 residues long. Trimming took 0 bases from V and 6 from J, leaving 6 bases between them. Germline V CDR1 and CDR2: SGHDT, YYEEEE. The CDR3 region is CASSLVGSEAFF. The CDR3 nucleotides read TGTGCCAGCAGCTTGGTGGGATCTGAAGCTTTCTTT.

This clonotype has ten or more counts. This chain links TRBV7-9 with TRBJ2-7; a possible D gene is TRBD1 (5 bases). CDR1 and CDR2 (germline): SEHNR, FQNEAQ (reference sequence). The V end lost 5 bases, the J end lost 0 bases, and 14 bases lay between the germline ends. This CDR3 spans 15 amino acids. CDR3 DNA: TGTGCCAGCAGCCAAAGCAGGACAAGCTCCTACGAGCAGTACTTC. Translation gives CASSQSRTSSYEQYF.

The rearrangement joins TRBV15 to TRBJ1-4, with D hard to call. Germline values: CDR1 LNHNV, CDR2 YYDKDF (reference sequence). V lost 1 base and J 5 bases, leaving 8 bases between the germline ends. The CDR3 is 14 amino acids. The CDR3 region is CATSRGLTNEKLFF. The CDR3 nucleotides are TGTGCCACCAGCAGAGGTCTAACGAATGAAAAACTGTTTTTT. The complete variable domain, with remaining parts taken from reference TRBV15 and TRBJ1-4, reads DAMVIQNPRYQVTQFGKPVTLSCSQTLNHNVMYWYQQKSSQAPKLLFHYYDKDFNNEADTPDNFQSRRPNTSFCFLDIRSPGLGDTAMYLCATSRGLTNEKLFFGSGTQLSVL.

The sample holds many counts of this clonotype. The chain couples TRBV7-9 to TRBJ2-7, with 10 bases fitting TRBD2. V was clipped by 5 bases and J by 3 bases; unmatched bases: 7. Germline-derived CDR1 and CDR2 are SEHNR and FQNEAQ (reference sequence). The CDR3 spans 15 residues. CDR3 sequence (DNA): TGTGCCAGCAGCGCGGGAGCTAGCGGGAGCTACGAGCAGTACTTC. Encoded protein: CASSAGASGSYEQYF.

In this sample, this clonotype turned up many times. V is TRBV7-2 and J is TRBJ2-1; D is uncertain. V was shortened by 5 bases and J by 5 bases, with 13 bases between the two germline ends. The CDR3 is 14 amino acids. In germline, CDR1 is SGHTA, CDR2 FQGNSA. CDR3 sequence reads: CASSTDRFNNEQFF. In DNA form, the CDR3 reads TGTGCCAGCAGCACGGACCGTTTTAACAATGAGCAGTTCTTC.

The sample holds many counts of this clonotype. The chain recombines TRBV20-1 with TRBJ1-6; 9 bases match TRBD1. V lost 0 bases to trimming and J lost 2 bases; unmatched junction nucleotides: 5. Germline CDR1 DFQATT, CDR2 SNEGSKA (reference sequence). This CDR3 is built from 17 residues. The CDR3 sequence: CSARETGGNTYNSPLHF. CDR3 nucleotide sequence: TGCAGTGCTAGAGAAACAGGGGGCAACACCTATAATTCACCCCTCCACTTT.

A few counts support this clonotype. The V call is TRBV2, the J call TRBJ1-1; D perhaps matches TRBD1 (5 bases). This CDR3 spans 14 amino acids. Trimming shortened V by 6 bases and J by 3 bases, and 14 bases separated the two germline ends. Germline lookup yields CDR1 SNHLY and CDR2 FYNNEI. The DNA for the CDR3 is TGTGCCAGCAGCCCCTATAAGGGGTACACTGAAGCTTTCTTT. It codes for CASSPYKGYTEAFF.

This clonotype was recorded at least ten times. The chain employs TRBV3-1 and TRBJ2-1; 14 nucleotides line up with TRBD2. The trim removed 3 bases at V and 7 bases at J, leaving 2 bases unmatched. This CDR3 has 15 residues. Germline values: CDR1 LGHDT, CDR2 YNNKEL (reference sequence). CDR3 in DNA: TGTGCCAGCAGCCAGACTAGCGGGAGGGCGAATGAGCAGTTCTTC. This gives the protein CASSQTSGRANEQFF.

This clonotype occurred many times. The V call is TRBV19, the J call TRBJ2-1; TRBD2 matches 10 bases. There are 15 residues in the CDR3. The V and J ends lost 7 bases and 3 bases, in that order; junction bases with no gene match: 6. Germline-derived CDR1 and CDR2 are LNHDA and SQIVND (reference sequence). This chain's CDR3 is CASKASGRNYNEQFF. CDR3 coding DNA: TGTGCCAGTAAAGCTAGCGGGAGAAACTACAATGAGCAGTTCTTC.

This clonotype showed up many times. The chain is built from TRBV21-1 and TRBJ1-1; the DNA was not compared with TRBD1, the D call given in the table. TRBV21-1 is shown as a pseudogene. CDR3 length: 15 amino acids. In DNA, the CDR3 is TGTGCCAGCAGCACCAAGACAGGGGAGTTCACTGAAGCTTTCTTT. This codes for CASSTKTGEFTEAFF.

Notes on this clonotype: This sequence may be a read error, since a much larger clone differs from it by one base. The J gene is TRBJ1-2, the V gene TRBV5-8; 7 bases align to TRBD1. CDR3 length: 14 amino acids. Germline V gene lookup returns CDR1 SGHTS and CDR2 YDEGEE. The CDR3 sequence: CASSLNRGLYGCTF. CDR3 bases: TGTGCCAGCAGCTTGAACAGGGGACTCTATGGCTGCACCTTC.

This clonotype has ten or more counts. The junction departs from the called germline gene at one end, perhaps through a read error. The chain recombines TRBV9 with TRBJ2-3; D unclear. Germline values: CDR1 SGDLS, CDR2 YYNGEE. This CDR3 has 14 residues. The CDR3 is CASSSLSSRDTQYF. In DNA, the CDR3 is TGTGCCAGCAGCTCCCTCTCAAGCAGAGATACGCAGTATTTT.

This clonotype was recorded many times. V and J are TRBV20-1 and TRBJ2-7; 9 bases are shared with TRBD2. CDR3 length: 15 amino acids. The V gene's germline CDR1 is DFQATT and CDR2 SNEGSKA (reference sequence). Trimming cost V 3 bases and J 4 bases; bases outside gene matches: 10. The CDR3 DNA reads as TGCAGTGCTAGCCGCCTTTTAAGCGGGGGGTACGAGCAGTACTTC. As protein: CSASRLLSGGYEQYF.

In this sample, this clonotype turned up a few times. J is TRBJ1-2 and V is TRBV12-3 or TRBV12-4; D not resolved. The CDR3 extends over 13 amino acids. Trimming removed 1 base from V and 8 bases from J, with 11 bases in between. The CDR3, as DNA: TGTGCCAGCAGTTTAGTCGGCTTGGGGGGCTACACCTTC. It specifies CASSLVGLGGYTF.

The sample holds many counts of this clonotype. The chain is built from TRBV5-1 and TRBJ2-1, with D possibly matching TRBD1 (5 bases). This CDR3 region has 13 residues. V dropped 5 bases and J dropped 6 bases, with 12 bases sitting between them. CDR1 is SGHRS, CDR2 YFSETQ, per germline. The CDR3 sequence: CASRSWGLNEQFF. CDR3 in DNA: TGCGCCAGCAGGTCCTGGGGCCTCAATGAGCAGTTCTTC.

This clonotype was observed at least ten times. The chain uses TRBV10-3 and TRBJ2-7; 9 positions agree with TRBD1. V lost 10 bases and J lost 5; bases outside the gene matches: 9. From germline, CDR1 is ENHRY and CDR2 SYGVKD. This CDR3 comprises 13 residues. The CDR3 loop reads CATRTGVWDEQYF. CDR3 in DNA: TGTGCCACCCGGACAGGGGTGTGGGACGAGCAGTACTTC.

In the case of this clonotype: Just one base apart from a much larger clone, this may be a read error. The chain joins TRBV23-1 to TRBJ2-2, with D possibly TRBD2 on 5 matching bases. TRBV23-1 is marked as an open reading frame, function uncertain. The V and J ends lost 4 bases and 2 bases respectively, with 11 bases between them. This CDR3 is built from 15 residues. The CDR3 nucleotides are TGCGCCAGCAGTCGGACTTGGGCAAACACCGGGGAGCTGTTTTTT. This encodes CASSRTWANTGELFF.

This clonotype has only a few counts. This chain uses TRBV6-1 with TRBJ2-3, with D tentatively TRBD1 (6 bases). The V and J ends lost 7 bases and 4 bases respectively, with 18 bases between them. Per the germline V gene, CDR1 is MNHNS and CDR2 is SASEGT. The CDR3 is made up of 15 amino acids. The CDR3 loop is CASILRAGAADTQYF. CDR3 in DNA: TGTGCCAGCATCCTTCGGGCAGGGGCCGCAGATACGCAGTATTTT.

This clonotype was picked up many times. V is TRBV10-3 and J is TRBJ2-2, with TRBD1 matching over 10 bases. Trimming removed 5 bases from V and 5 bases from J; junction bases left unmatched: 2. The CDR3 loop spans 14 amino acids. CDR1 and CDR2 from the germline V gene are ENHRY and SYGVKD. CDR3 loop: CAISRQGATGELFF. CDR3 DNA sequence: TGTGCCATCAGTCGACAGGGGGCGACCGGGGAGCTGTTTTTT.

The CDR3 reads CASSRDRASYGYTF. CDR3 nucleotides: TGTGCCAGCAGCCGGGACAGGGCCTCCTATGGCTACACCTTC. The chain couples TRBV7-2 to TRBJ1-2; 9 nucleotides line up with TRBD1. CDR1 and CDR2 (germline): SGHTA, FQGNSA. V shed 5 bases, J shed 4 bases, and the junction held 5 bases outside the gene matches. The CDR3 is 14 amino acids.

In the case of this clonotype: A read error may explain this, as a much larger clone is one base away. The CDR3 DNA is TGTGCCGGCAGAAAGACTAGCGGTTCCTACAATGAGCAGTTCTTC. It is translated as CAGRKTSGSYNEQFF. The J gene is TRBJ2-1, the V gene TRBV12-3 or TRBV12-4; TRBD2 matches 9 bases. The CDR3 runs 15 residues.